Sequencing of this TCR beta chain was carried out in a study of cytomegalovirus exposure and HLA in healthy donors. This cohort consisted of healthy bone marrow donors. CDR1 and CDR2 from the germline V gene are SGHVS and FNYEAQ. The CDR3 runs 17 residues. Trimming pared 6 bases from V and 3 bases from J, leaving 23 bases between. The study's findings and limits: As was reported, the classifier diagnosed cytomegalovirus status with high specificity and sensitivity.

As concerns this clone: Its antigen is unidentified.

Primers for the PCR totalled 60 Vbeta and 13 Jbeta. The protocol was immunoSEQ multiplex PCR, while the TCRdb copy is restricted to in-frame clones and leaves out a portion. The sample holds about 150,000 clones; 76% are singletons and the top ten take 1.5% to 2%. The sequencing sample was made of PBMCs. The chain uses TRBV7-6 and TRBJ2-5; perhaps TRBD1 as D (5 bases). The TCR sequence derives from a woman between 35 and 50 years old in good health and CMV-seronegative. CDR3 in amino acids: CASRPTVQVMNKETQYF. The DNA of the CDR3 is TGTGCCAGCAGGCCGACAGTCCAGGTTATGAATAAAGAGACCCAGTACTTC.